This entry is about one TCR beta chain. Its antigen is unidentified. Genomic DNA belonging to each subset was distributed in equal measure over several immunoSEQ plates. Here immunoSEQ multiplex PCR was the method, and the copy in TCRdb shows in-frame clones only, minus some. Altogether approximately 1.5 million clones are present, nearly 99% being singletons, with the ten largest covering roughly 0.42%. The data belong to a study of shared clonotypes between healthy human individuals. Study-level results: Four donors had 4% to 6.5% of their naive CD4 clonotypes in common.

A CD45RA-negative memory subset and a CD45RA+ naive subset were separated from the CD4+ cells. Trimming stripped 4 bases from V and 2 bases from J, with 10 bases between. This CDR3 contains 15 residues. Germline V gene data show CDR1 as SGDLS and CDR2 as YYNGEE. Sequenced input: naive CD4+ T cells sorted from blood. As for subset: CD45RA+ positively selected. The sequence came from a man aged 25 to 45 in good health. The V call is TRBV9, the J call TRBJ2-6; D is ambiguous. In nucleotides, the CDR3 is TGTGCCAGCAGCCAGGAAGGCCCTGGGGCCAACGTCCTGACTTTC. This codes for CASSQEGPGANVLTF.